The entry below describes one T cell receptor (beta chain). CDR3 length: 11 residues. Trimming removed 7 bases from V and 3 bases from J; junction bases left unmatched: 3. Germline V CDR1 and CDR2: SQVTM, ANQGSEA. Participant-given clinical history determined each cohort assignment. This specimen comes from a study of blood T cell repertoires in COVID-19. At the level of the study: Sources were T cells, B-cell-depleted T cells, or PBMCs; the material itself was cDNA or gDNA.

The authors' processing: The authors estimated nucleated cell counts from reference gene primer amplification. The protocol was immunoSEQ multiplex PCR, while the TCRdb copy is restricted to in-frame clones and leaves out a portion. From that table come the V and J calls and clone size; the DNA was used to work out D and trimming. The repertoire has 150,000 or so clones, over 80% of them found once; the top ten carry roughly 4.9%. The sequencing input was PBMCs or T cells enriched from blood (not recorded which). V is TRBV29-1 and J is TRBJ2-7, with 7 bases lining up with TRBD1. This clonotype was sampled from a man between 70 and 80 years old who had been exposed to COVID-19. The CDR3 here is CSARDSYEQYF. The CDR3, as DNA: TGCAGCGCCCGGGACAGCTACGAGCAGTACTTC.